This TCR beta chain was profiled in a study of blood T cell repertoires in COVID-19. Libraries were prepared by immunoSEQ multiplex PCR; TCRdb keeps only in-frame clonotypes and omits some of them. The repertoire holds about 40,000 clones, with around 83% as singletons. Germline V CDR1 and CDR2: SNHLY, FYNNEI. Trimming took 7 bases from V and 3 from J; bases not matched to a gene: 7. The CDR3 spans 14 residues. The sequencing sample was made of peripheral blood. The receptor was isolated from a woman in her sixties with acute or convalescent COVID-19. This sequence joins TRBV2 and TRBJ2-3, with TRBD2 identical over 7 bases. CDR3 sequence: CASMPGLETDTQYF. DNA of the CDR3: TGTGCCAGCATGCCTGGACTAGAAACAGATACGCAGTATTTT. Based on the CDR3 plus reference TRBV2 and TRBJ2-3, the full variable domain is EPEVTQTPSHQVTQMGQEVILRCVPISNHLYFYWYRQILGQKVEFLVSFYNNEISEKSEIFDDQFSVERPDGSNFTLKIRSTKLEDSAMYFCASMPGLETDTQYFGPGTRLTVL.